The sequence of this TCR beta chain was determined in a study of neurological immune-mediated disorders. This clonotype was counted at least ten times. Per the germline V gene, CDR1 is SGHRS and CDR2 is YFSETQ. This CDR3 is built from 14 residues. V was clipped by 2 bases and J by 0 bases, with 8 bases between them. The authors made cDNA by 5'RACE with 10-nucleotide random UMIs. MiXCR was run by TCRdb on the 5' RACE reads, yielding one entry per CDR3 protein. Altogether about 95,000 distinct CDR3 sequences are present, around 3.3% being singletons, with the ten largest covering under 6.5%. This clonotype originated in a woman aged 18-29 years with multiple sclerosis. The chain combines TRBV5-1 with TRBJ1-2; no definite D call. Specimen: PBMCs. The CDR3 DNA reads TGCGCCAGCAGCTTCGAGGCGGCTAACTATGGCTACACCTTC. The encoded protein is CASSFEAANYGYTF.